This TCR beta chain was retrieved from a study of cytomegalovirus exposure and HLA in healthy donors. PCR amplification relied on 60 Vbeta primers (plus 13 Jbeta primers). TCRdb's copy holds only in-frame clones and misses some; the assay was immunoSEQ multiplex PCR. The sample lists about 110,000 clones, around four fifths occurring once. This clone was counted only a few times. The donors (healthy individuals) were bone marrow donors. Germline CDR1 reads SGHVS; CDR2 reads FQNEAQ. V shed 1 base, J shed 4 bases, and the junction held 7 bases outside the gene matches. This CDR3 region has 15 residues. This TCR derives from a woman aged 55 to 70 in good health and CMV-seropositive. Material for sequencing was PBMCs. The chain employs TRBV7-8 and TRBJ2-7, with 7 bases aligning to TRBD2. This chain's CDR3 is CASSLGGSGVYEQYF. For the CDR3, the DNA is TGTGCCAGCAGCTTAGGCGGGAGCGGGGTGTACGAGCAGTACTTC.